Presented here are 29 T cell receptor beta chains from one specimen sequenced in a study of shared clonotypes between healthy human individuals. Only in-frame clones appear in the TCRdb table, and some are missing; sequencing was by immunoSEQ multiplex PCR. Of some 100,000 clones detected, roughly two thirds appear once; the ten largest clones hold 24%. Sequencing was performed on memory CD8+ T cells sorted from blood. Subset: CD45RO+ cells pooled with CCR7-negative TemRA cells. All receptors derive from a woman in her 30s in good health.

This clone came up a few times. The chain combines TRBV4-1 with TRBJ1-2, with TRBD1 as a possible D gene (6 bases). The germline gives CDR1 MGHRA, CDR2 YSYEKL. CDR3 length: 17 amino acids. V lost 0 bases, J lost 6 bases, and 20 bases lay in between. CDR3 sequence: CASSQDMWGRLGDGYTF. The DNA for the CDR3 is TGCGCCAGCAGCCAAGATATGTGGGGGCGACTTGGGGATGGCTACACCTTC.

The chain combines TRBV7-9 with TRBJ1-1; D call uncertain. The CDR3 covers 12 residues. Germline CDR1 reads SEHNR; CDR2 reads FQNEAQ (reference sequence). V was clipped by 1 base and J by 7 bases, with 7 bases between them. The CDR3 is CASSLGTDEAFF. CDR3 nucleotides: TGTGCCAGCAGCTTAGGGACGGATGAAGCTTTCTTT.

This clone occurred once. The V gene is TRBV10-1, the J gene TRBJ2-7, with TRBD1 matching over 10 bases. The V and J ends lost 0 bases and 8 bases, in that order; junction bases with no gene match: 16. CDR1 and CDR2 (germline): WNHNN, SYGVQD (reference sequence). The CDR3 contains 18 residues. CDR3 DNA sequence: TGCGCCAGCAGTGAGTCGGCTTTAGAACCCGGGACAGGGGTCAAGCAGTACTTC. Its protein is CASSESALEPGTGVKQYF.

This clone was seen more than once but under ten times. V usage is TRBV6-1 and J usage is TRBJ2-2; 8 nucleotides line up with TRBD2. Looked up from germline, CDR1 is MNHNS and CDR2 is SASEGT. The CDR3 is 15 amino acids. V dropped 3 bases and J dropped 3; count of bases not matched to a gene: 3. The CDR3 sequence: CASSEISGDTGELFF. As DNA, the CDR3 is TGTGCCAGCAGTGAGATTAGCGGGGACACCGGGGAGCTGTTTTTT.

The chain has TRBV5-1 and TRBJ2-1; D may be TRBD1 (7 bases). V lost 4 bases and J 8 bases, leaving 19 bases between the germline ends. Germline lookup yields CDR1 SGHRS and CDR2 YFSETQ. CDR3 length equals 15 residues. CDR3 sequence: CASSETGRSFDEQFF. As DNA, the CDR3 is TGCGCCAGCAGCGAGACAGGGAGGAGTTTCGATGAGCAGTTCTTC. The full variable domain, with the rest looked up from reference TRBV5-1 and TRBJ2-1, is KAGVTQTPRYLIKTRGQQVTLSCSPISGHRSVSWYQQTPGQGLQFLFEYFSETQRNKGNFPGRFSGRQFSNSRSEMNVSTLELGDSALYLCASSETGRSFDEQFFGPGTRLTVL.

This clone was detected only a few times. This chain joins TRBV25-1 and TRBJ2-5; TRBD1 matches at 8 bases. This CDR3 spans 16 amino acids. V was pared by 3 bases and J by 5 bases, with 11 bases of the junction left unmatched. The germline V gene has CDR1 MGHDK and CDR2 SYGVNS. In DNA form, the CDR3 reads TGTGCCAGCAGTGAGGATTCAGGGGGCGATGGGGAGACCCAGTACTTC. As protein: CASSEDSGGDGETQYF.

A single count supports this clone. This same CDR3 is encoded by further DNA sequences in the sample. V is TRBV7-2 and J is TRBJ1-2; D might be TRBD1 (5 bases). Trimming took 1 base from V and 5 from J, leaving 20 bases between them. Germline assignment: CDR1 SGHTA and CDR2 FQGNSA. The CDR3 runs to 17 residues. Written as DNA, the CDR3 is TGTGCCAGCAGCTTAGTGTCGGCAGGGACTAAAGATTATGGCTACACCTTC. Amino acid sequence: CASSLVSAGTKDYGYTF.

The rearrangement joins TRBV5-4 to TRBJ2-1, with 11 nucleotides matching TRBD2. The V gene end was trimmed by 0 bases and the J gene end by 12 bases; junction bases not matched to a gene: 2. Germline V gene lookup returns CDR1 SGHNT and CDR2 YYREEE (reference sequence). The CDR3 consists of 13 residues. Here the CDR3 DNA reads TGTGCCAGCAGCTTGGTTCTAGCGGGGGGGCAGTTCTTC. This sequence encodes CASSLVLAGGQFF.

The CDR3 loop reads CASSILGEQFF. The CDR3 nucleotides read TGTGCCAGTAGTATACTGGGTGAGCAGTTCTTC. The gene calls are TRBV19 and TRBJ2-1; D ambiguous. The CDR3 runs to 11 residues. Germline V lookup: CDR1 LNHDA, CDR2 SQIVND (reference sequence). Trimming removed 2 bases from V and 9 bases from J, with 5 bases in between.

This chain links TRBV7-9 with TRBJ1-2; possible D gene TRBD1, 6 bases. The CDR3 has 14 residues. Germline V gives CDR1 SEHNR, CDR2 FQNEAQ (reference sequence). The germline V and J ends were trimmed by 5 bases and 4 bases, with 14 bases remaining between them. CDR3 region: CASSRDGQIYGYTF. The CDR3 bases are TGTGCCAGCAGCCGAGACGGACAGATCTATGGCTACACCTTC.

V gene TRBV19 combines with J gene TRBJ1-5; D gene ambiguous. Trimming took off 2 bases at V and 0 bases at J, with 8 bases between the two ends. CDR3 length: 15 residues. Germline CDR1 LNHDA, CDR2 SQIVND (reference sequence). In DNA, the CDR3 is TGTGCCAGTAGTATATGGGGAGCTAGCAATCAGCCCCAGCATTTT. It codes for CASSIWGASNQPQHF.

This clone was recorded only once. The chain has TRBV7-9 and TRBJ2-7; D may match TRBD1 or TRBD2 (5 bases each). Per germline, CDR1 SEHNR and CDR2 FQNEAQ (reference sequence). V was pared by 2 bases and J by 2 bases, with 10 bases between. CDR3 length equals 14 residues. CDR3 bases: TGTGCCAGCAGCTTAATGTGGGACGCCTACGAGCAGTACTTC. Encoded protein: CASSLMWDAYEQYF. Drawing the rest from reference TRBV7-9 and TRBJ2-7, the complete variable domain is DTGVSQNPRHKITKRGQNVTFRCDPISEHNRLYWYRQTLGQGPEFLTYFQNEAQLEKSRLLSDRFSAERPKGSFSTLEIQRTEQGDSAMYLCASSLMWDAYEQYFGPGTRLTVT.

The gene calls are TRBV1 and TRBJ2-7; the tabulated D call, TRBD1, remains unverified against the DNA. TRBV1 represents a pseudogene. This CDR3 is built from 19 residues. The CDR3 reads CTSSQDPHAGPTSSYEQYF. CDR3 in DNA: TGCACCAGCAGCCAAGATCCCCACGCAGGCCCAACCAGCTCCTACGAGCAGTACTTC.

This clone was picked up many times. This same CDR3 is encoded by further DNA sequences in the sample. The rearrangement joins TRBV6-4 to TRBJ2-6; 7 bases fit TRBD2. The CDR3 spans 16 residues. V trimming: 0 bases; J trimming: 1 base; junction bases outside the gene matches: 0. Per germline, CDR1 MRHNA and CDR2 SNTAGT. Written as DNA, the CDR3 is TGTGCCAGCAGTGACTCTAGCGGGTCTGGGGCCAACGTCCTGACTTTC. Translation: CASSDSSGSGANVLTF.

V usage is TRBV28 and J usage is TRBJ2-7; D remains unclear. The V end lost 2 bases, the J end lost 4 bases, and 3 bases lay between the germline ends. Per the germline V gene, CDR1 is MDHEN and CDR2 is SYDVKM. CDR3 length equals 11 residues. CDR3 region: CASSLRYEQYF. The DNA of the CDR3 is TGTGCCAGCAGTTTAAGGTACGAGCAGTACTTC.

The genes are TRBV27 and TRBJ2-1; D assignment may be TRBD1 or TRBD2 (7 bases each). Germline CDR1 MNHEY, CDR2 SMNVEV (reference sequence). CDR3 length: 17 amino acids. V lost 3 bases to trimming and J lost 1 base, with 16 bases between them. Here the CDR3 DNA reads TGTGCCAGCAGTTTGGGGAGGGGACAGCCTTCCTACAATGAGCAGTTCTTC. It is translated as CASSLGRGQPSYNEQFF.

As to this clone: Other DNA sequences of this sample code for an identical CDR3. This rearrangement joins TRBV28 to TRBJ2-7; the match to TRBD1 covers 8 bases. The CDR3 runs 15 residues. Germline V lookup: CDR1 MDHEN, CDR2 SYDVKM. The junction had 10 bases not matched to a gene; V was cut back by 5 bases and J by 4 bases. The CDR3 DNA is TGTGCCAGCAGTCTTGGGACAGGTCTGGGTTACGAGCAGTACTTC. As protein: CASSLGTGLGYEQYF.

In DNA form, the CDR3 reads TGTGCCAGTAGTACTTGGACAGTCAGCTCTGGAAACACCATATATTTT. This translates into CASSTWTVSSGNTIYF. The chain joins TRBV19 to TRBJ1-3; maybe TRBD1 (6 bases). The CDR3 is made up of 16 amino acids. Trimming stripped 4 bases from V and 0 bases from J, with 13 bases between. Germline lookup yields CDR1 LNHDA and CDR2 SQIVND (reference sequence).

This clone was found many times. V gene TRBV30 combines with J gene TRBJ1-5, with D unresolved. Germline CDR1 and CDR2: GTSNPN and SVGIG (reference sequence). V gave up 3 bases and J gave up 3 bases, with 15 bases separating them. The length of the CDR3 is 15 residues. CDR3 protein: CAWSAKGLYNQPQHF. The CDR3 DNA reads as TGTGCCTGGAGCGCAAAAGGACTGTACAATCAGCCCCAGCATTTT.

The V call is TRBV27, the J call TRBJ2-3; a possible D gene is TRBD2 (5 bases). The CDR3 extends over 16 amino acids. Germline CDR1 is MNHEY and CDR2 is SMNVEV (reference sequence). V was pared by 8 bases and J by 1 base, with 19 bases between. The DNA of the CDR3 is TGTGCCAGCTGCGTGCGAGGGCCGACCTGCACAGATACGCAGTATTTT. It specifies CASCVRGPTCTDTQYF.

The chain uses TRBV25-1 and TRBJ2-1; D possibly corresponds to TRBD2 (6 bases). The V gene's germline CDR1 is MGHDK and CDR2 SYGVNS. This CDR3 region has 18 residues. Trimming took off 3 bases at V and 0 bases at J, with 18 bases between the two ends. CDR3: CASSDPTSSASSYNEQFF. The CDR3 nucleotides are TGTGCCAGCAGTGATCCCACGTCTAGCGCTAGCTCCTACAATGAGCAGTTCTTC.

The chain has TRBV2 and TRBJ2-2; 9 nucleotides line up with TRBD1. V lost 6 bases and J lost 6; bases outside the gene matches: 8. Germline V gene data show CDR1 as SNHLY and CDR2 as FYNNEI. CDR3 size: 15 residues. In DNA form, the CDR3 reads TGTGCCAGCAGCGGGACAGGGATCTCACCCGGGGAGCTGTTTTTT. This gives the protein CASSGTGISPGELFF.

This clone was detected only a few times. The chain couples TRBV29-1 to TRBJ2-7; D unresolved. Per the germline V gene, CDR1 is SQVTM and CDR2 is ANQGSEA. V dropped 4 bases and J dropped 0 bases, with 10 bases sitting between them. The CDR3 spans 13 residues. CDR3 loop: CSVVQENSYEQYF. CDR3 in DNA: TGCAGCGTTGTCCAGGAAAACTCCTACGAGCAGTACTTC.

The chain couples TRBV7-9 to TRBJ2-1; 7 bases are shared with TRBD2. Germline assignment: CDR1 SEHNR and CDR2 FQNEAQ (reference sequence). V lost 3 bases and J lost 8; bases outside the gene matches: 7. The CDR3 loop spans 14 amino acids. CDR3 bases: TGTGCCAGCAGCTTGGCGGGAGCTGGGGATGAGCAGTTCTTC. This translates into CASSLAGAGDEQFF.

This clone was detected a few times. V is TRBV28 and J is TRBJ1-4; tentative D call: TRBD1 (5 bases). The CDR3 runs 14 residues. CDR1 and CDR2 (germline): MDHEN, SYDVKM. V was shortened by 5 bases and J by 11 bases, with 18 bases between the two germline ends. The chain's CDR3 is CASSAGPTRQKLFF. The CDR3 DNA sequence: TGTGCCAGCAGTGCGGGACCGACCAGGCAGAAACTGTTTTTT.

CDR3 nucleotide sequence: TGTGCCAGCAGTTTAGTCCGGGGGGCTGCAGGAGGCTACACCTTC. Translating it yields CASSLVRGAAGGYTF. V and J are TRBV28 and TRBJ1-2, with a weak D call TRBD1 (6 bases). Germline V gene lookup returns CDR1 MDHEN and CDR2 SYDVKM. Trimming took off 2 bases at V and 8 bases at J, with 18 bases between the two ends. The CDR3 covers 15 residues.

The chain carries TRBV4-1 and TRBJ2-5, with D hard to call. Trimming shortened V by 0 bases and J by 5 bases, and 13 bases separated the two germline ends. The CDR3 has 15 residues. Germline V lookup: CDR1 MGHRA, CDR2 YSYEKL. CDR3 in amino acids: CASSQEGSLGETQYF. CDR3 DNA: TGCGCCAGCAGCCAAGAGGGATCCTTGGGGGAGACCCAGTACTTC.

The rearrangement joins TRBV27 to TRBJ2-1; D assignment may be TRBD1 or TRBD2 (6 bases each). Trimming removed 5 bases from V and 10 bases from J, with 9 bases in between. CDR1 is MNHEY and CDR2 is SMNVEV in the germline V gene (reference sequence). The CDR3 is 11 amino acids. CDR3 sequence reads: CASSEGGEQFF. The CDR3 region has the DNA TGTGCCAGCAGTGAGGGGGGAGAGCAGTTCTTC.

This chain connects TRBV9 to TRBJ2-7; either TRBD1 or TRBD2 may fit D (5 bases each). V was pared by 4 bases and J by 4 bases, with 18 bases between. Germline V gives CDR1 SGDLS, CDR2 YYNGEE. This CDR3 spans 15 amino acids. CDR3 residues: CASSPGTETIYEQYF. CDR3 coding DNA: TGTGCCAGCAGCCCCGGGACGGAGACTATTTACGAGCAGTACTTC.